This paragraph covers one T cell receptor beta chain sequence. Its specificity is not known. The entry originates in a study of OX40 agonist ivuxolimab in advanced cancers. As for the study in general: Patients received ivuxolimab, an intravenous treatment, every 2 weeks at 0.01 to 10 mg/kg. The study's findings and limits: The mean number of expanded clones was higher in CD8+ T cells than in CD4+. Clonal expansion by week 6 occurred in CD4+ and CD8+ blood T cells (at 0.1 to 3.0 mg/kg).

Trimming cost V 4 bases and J 3 bases, with 13 bases left between them. The CDR3 runs 14 residues. CDR1 and CDR2 from the germline V gene are SNHLY and FYNNEI. Repertoires were generated with immunoSEQ multiplex PCR, while TCRdb's copy carries only in-frame clones and drops some. The sample includes 55,000 to 65,000 clones, about nine tenths of them seen just once. The V gene is TRBV2, the J gene TRBJ2-7; possibly TRBD1 for D (5 bases). The clonotype comes from an adult with an advanced solid tumor such as melanoma, head and neck, liver or kidney cancer. The source material was CD4+ or CD8+ T cells sorted from blood, sampled in a trial of the OX40 agonist ivuxolimab. CDR3 nucleotides: TGTGCCAGCAGTGTTCCAGGGATTAGCTACGAGCAGTACTTC. Residues: CASSVPGISYEQYF.